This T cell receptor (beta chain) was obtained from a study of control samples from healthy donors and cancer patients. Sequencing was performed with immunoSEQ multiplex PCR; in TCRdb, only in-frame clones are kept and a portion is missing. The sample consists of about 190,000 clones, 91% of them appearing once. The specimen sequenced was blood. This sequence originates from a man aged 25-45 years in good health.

The CDR3 reads CASSLTRGAGDEAFF. As DNA, the CDR3 is TGTGCCAGCAGCTTAACGCGGGGCGCGGGAGATGAAGCTTTCTTT. The chain combines TRBV7-3 with TRBJ1-1, with D possibly being TRBD1 (5 bases). The germline V and J ends were trimmed by 0 bases and 7 bases, with 15 bases remaining between them. This CDR3 contains 15 residues. Per germline, CDR1 SGHTA and CDR2 FQGTGA.